Shown below are 29 T cell receptor beta chains from a single sample sequenced in a study of beta chain features in type 1 diabetes. These receptors have no known antigen. The sequenced template was cDNA made from the entire isolated RNA. TCRdb keeps only in-frame clones here, not all; method: immunoSEQ multiplex PCR. The data hold under 350,000 clones, with approximately 14% observed a single time. General study findings and limits: People with Type 1 diabetes carried modestly yet significantly shorter TCRB CDR3s in all four CD4+ subsets.

Sequencing used naive CD4+ T cells from blood. The receptor source for this set is a man younger than 45 with type 1 diabetes.

This clone has a handful of counts. The chain is built from TRBV4-3 and TRBJ2-3; 7 nucleotides align to TRBD2. The CDR3 runs to 17 residues. The germline CDR1 and CDR2 sequences are LGHNA and YSLEER. Unmatched junction bases numbered 12, after V lost 2 bases and J lost 4 bases. CDR3 in DNA: TGCGCCAGCAGCCAACAACAAGCGGGGAGGTGGGCAGATACGCAGTATTTT. It translates to CASSQQQAGRWADTQYF.

This clone turned up a few times. V and J are TRBV7-2 and TRBJ2-6; 8 bases are shared with TRBD2. This CDR3 comprises 16 residues. Germline V gene sequence: CDR1 SGHTA, CDR2 FQGNSA. The ends lost 5 bases at V and 3 bases at J; junction bases unmatched: 6. The CDR3 DNA sequence: TGTGCCAGCAGCCCTCTTCTAGCGGGTGGGGCCAACGTCCTGACTTTC. It codes for CASSPLLAGGANVLTF.

In this sample, this clone turned up a few times. The V call is TRBV11-1, the J call TRBJ2-7, with 9 bases lining up with TRBD2. The CDR3 is 15 residues long. J lost 6 bases, V lost 4 bases, and 10 bases had no gene match. CDR1 is SGHAT and CDR2 is FQDESV in the germline V gene (reference sequence). Here the CDR3 DNA reads TGTGCCAGCAGCTACCGAGGGCGGGAGGGCCGCGAGCAGTACTTC. Translating gives CASSYRGREGREQYF.

The V call is TRBV5-1, the J call TRBJ2-3, with 10 bases fitting TRBD1. CDR3 length: 16 residues. Trimming took 3 bases from V and 0 from J; bases not matched to a gene: 4. Looked up from germline, CDR1 is SGHRS and CDR2 is YFSETQ. The CDR3 DNA follows: TGCGCCAGCAGCTGGTTGGGACAGGGGAGCACAGATACGCAGTATTTT. Its protein product is CASSWLGQGSTDTQYF.

CDR3 coding DNA: TGTGCCAGCAGCGGGGGACTAGCGGGAGGGAAAGGAGAGACCCAGTACTTC. As protein: CASSGGLAGGKGETQYF. The gene calls are TRBV9 and TRBJ2-5; TRBD2 aligns across 16 bases. The ends lost 3 bases at V and 4 bases at J; junction bases unmatched: 6. There are 17 residues in the CDR3. Per the germline V gene, CDR1 is SGDLS and CDR2 is YYNGEE.

CDR3: CATSRTGLAGVAYNEQFF. The CDR3 DNA reads TGTGCCACCAGCAGAACGGGACTAGCGGGAGTGGCCTACAATGAGCAGTTCTTC. The chain links TRBV15 to TRBJ2-1, with 14 bases identical to TRBD2. Germline CDR1 is LNHNV and CDR2 is YYDKDF (reference sequence). With V trimmed by 2 bases and J by 2 bases, 5 bases remained unmatched. This CDR3 region has 18 residues. Variable domain in full (rest from reference TRBV15 and TRBJ2-1): DAMVIQNPRYQVTQFGKPVTLSCSQTLNHNVMYWYQQKSSQAPKLLFHYYDKDFNNEADTPDNFQSRRPNTSFCFLDIRSPGLGDTAMYLCATSRTGLAGVAYNEQFFGPGTRLTVL.

This chain joins TRBV5-1 and TRBJ2-3; 9 nucleotides agree with TRBD2. Germline V gene data show CDR1 as SGHRS and CDR2 as YFSETQ. This CDR3 has 16 amino acids. V trimming: 0 bases; J trimming: 4 bases; junction bases outside the gene matches: 6. As DNA, the CDR3 is TGCGCCAGCAGCTTGGCCGGGACTAGCTTTTCAGATACGCAGTATTTT. Its protein is CASSLAGTSFSDTQYF. Complete variable domain (other parts from reference TRBV5-1 and TRBJ2-3): KAGVTQTPRYLIKTRGQQVTLSCSPISGHRSVSWYQQTPGQGLQFLFEYFSETQRNKGNFPGRFSGRQFSNSRSEMNVSTLELGDSALYLCASSLAGTSFSDTQYFGPGTRLTVL.

This clone turned up a few times. The same CDR3 can be traced to other DNA sequences in this sample. The chain couples TRBV5-1 to TRBJ2-2; D is uncertain. This CDR3 region has 14 residues. Germline V CDR1 and CDR2: SGHRS, YFSETQ. Between the trimmed V and J ends, which lost 5 bases and 0 bases, there was a span of 8 bases. The chain's CDR3 is CASSLDSNTGELFF. The CDR3, as DNA: TGCGCCAGCAGTCTAGACTCGAACACCGGGGAGCTGTTTTTT.

About this clone: The same CDR3 also results from other DNA sequences found in this sample. The V call is TRBV5-1, the J call TRBJ2-7; perhaps TRBD2 as D (5 bases). The germline V gene has CDR1 SGHRS and CDR2 YFSETQ. The V end lost 0 bases, the J end lost 1 base, and 8 bases lay between the germline ends. The CDR3 has 14 amino acids. The CDR3 bases are TGCGCCAGCAGCTTGGATGGGAGTTCCTACGAGCAGTACTTC. Amino acids: CASSLDGSSYEQYF.

This clone was detected a few times. The rearrangement joins TRBV2 to TRBJ1-5; weak D call: TRBD1 (5 bases). This CDR3 comprises 14 residues. Germline V gene data show CDR1 as SNHLY and CDR2 as FYNNEI. Trimming removed 4 bases from V and 3 bases from J, with 10 bases in between. CDR3 amino acids: CASSAWTPNQPQHF. CDR3 nucleotide sequence: TGTGCCAGCAGTGCTTGGACACCCAATCAGCCCCAGCATTTT.

The CDR3 sequence is CASSLLADYEQYF. The CDR3 DNA sequence: TGTGCCAGCAGCTTGCTAGCGGACTACGAGCAGTACTTC. The chain joins TRBV7-9 to TRBJ2-7; 7 bases agree with TRBD2. CDR3 size: 13 residues. CDR1 and CDR2 from the germline V gene are SEHNR and FQNEAQ (reference sequence). V was clipped by 3 bases and J by 3 bases; unmatched bases: 2. The whole variable domain, filled in from reference TRBV7-9 and TRBJ2-7, reads DTGVSQNPRHKITKRGQNVTFRCDPISEHNRLYWYRQTLGQGPEFLTYFQNEAQLEKSRLLSDRFSAERPKGSFSTLEIQRTEQGDSAMYLCASSLLADYEQYFGPGTRLTVT.

The V gene is TRBV25-1, the J gene TRBJ1-5; the D is unclear. This CDR3 has 15 amino acids. Germline V lookup: CDR1 MGHDK, CDR2 SYGVNS. Trimming took 0 bases from V and 2 from J, leaving 8 bases between them. The CDR3 DNA reads TGTGCCAGCAGTGAATACAGGAGGGGCAATCAGCCCCAGCATTTT. It codes for CASSEYRRGNQPQHF.

In DNA form, the CDR3 reads TGTGCCAGCTCACCCACGGGACAGGGGGCCGAAGAGACCCAGTACTTC. Translated, it gives CASSPTGQGAEETQYF. J is TRBJ2-5 and V is TRBV18, with 12 bases that match TRBD1. V was clipped by 3 bases and J by 3 bases; unmatched bases: 5. This CDR3 spans 16 amino acids. Germline CDR1 and CDR2: KGHSH and LQKENI.

V is TRBV30 and J is TRBJ1-1; TRBD1 is a possible D gene (5 bases). V was trimmed by 3 bases and J by 10 bases, leaving 15 bases between them. Germline V gene lookup returns CDR1 GTSNPN and CDR2 SVGIG (reference sequence). This CDR3 is 12 amino acids long. CDR3 sequence: CAWRETGTPAFF. For the CDR3, the DNA is TGTGCCTGGAGGGAGACCGGGACTCCAGCTTTCTTT.

The genes are TRBV28 and TRBJ2-5; TRBD2 aligns across 7 bases. CDR1 is MDHEN and CDR2 is SYDVKM in the germline V gene. This CDR3 is built from 14 residues. Trimming cost V 2 bases and J 5 bases; bases outside gene matches: 5. CDR3 sequence: CASSLTGRPETQYF. The DNA of the CDR3 is TGTGCCAGCAGTTTAACCGGGAGGCCCGAGACCCAGTACTTC.

The table lists this clone with a few counts. V is TRBV7-9 and J is TRBJ1-4; 7 bases map to TRBD1. The CDR3 spans 15 residues. V lost 5 bases and J lost 7; bases outside the gene matches: 10. From germline, CDR1 is SEHNR and CDR2 FQNEAQ (reference sequence). Here the CDR3 DNA reads TGTGCCAGCAGCACCAATCCGGACAGGCGTGAAAAACTGTTTTTT. Its protein product is CASSTNPDRREKLFF.

This clone was observed a few times. The chain couples TRBV7-9 to TRBJ2-5, with 11 bases identical to TRBD2. The germline V gene has CDR1 SEHNR and CDR2 FQNEAQ (reference sequence). The CDR3 contains 15 residues. Germline trimming cut 3 bases from V and 1 base from J; bases unmatched to any gene: 1. Here the CDR3 reads CASSFTSGGQETQYF. CDR3 sequence (DNA): TGTGCCAGCAGCTTTACTAGCGGGGGCCAAGAGACCCAGTACTTC. Combining the CDR3 with reference TRBV7-9 and TRBJ2-5 gives the whole variable domain DTGVSQNPRHKITKRGQNVTFRCDPISEHNRLYWYRQTLGQGPEFLTYFQNEAQLEKSRLLSDRFSAERPKGSFSTLEIQRTEQGDSAMYLCASSFTSGGQETQYFGPGTRLLVL.

The genes are TRBV5-6 and TRBJ2-7; no definite D call. This CDR3 comprises 12 residues. The germline V and J ends were trimmed by 1 base and 6 bases, with 8 bases remaining between them. Germline V gene lookup returns CDR1 SGHDT and CDR2 YYEEEE. CDR3 protein: CASSLQRLEQYF. The CDR3 DNA reads as TGTGCCAGCAGCTTGCAGCGACTCGAGCAGTACTTC.

This clone was recorded a few times. The chain is built from TRBV19 and TRBJ1-2; 8 bases are a match to TRBD1. V dropped 6 bases and J dropped 5; count of bases not matched to a gene: 8. Germline CDR1 and CDR2: LNHDA and SQIVND (reference sequence). The CDR3 loop spans 14 amino acids. In DNA form, the CDR3 reads TGTGCCAGTAGGCCCCGGACAGGGATTTATGGCTACACCTTC. Its translation: CASRPRTGIYGYTF.

The chain carries TRBV30 and TRBJ2-2; the match to TRBD2 covers 10 bases. Unmatched junction bases numbered 6, after V lost 7 bases and J lost 4 bases. This CDR3 has 14 residues. CDR1 is GTSNPN and CDR2 is SVGIG in the germline V gene (reference sequence). CDR3 nucleotide sequence: TGTGCCTTCCGGACTAGCGGAGGCACCGGGGAGCTGTTTTTT. Translated: CAFRTSGGTGELFF.

This clone was observed a few times. J is TRBJ2-2 and V is TRBV4-2, with a possible D match to TRBD2 (6 bases). This CDR3 is built from 13 residues. In germline, CDR1 is LGHNA, CDR2 YNFKEQ. Trimming removed 8 bases at V and 6 bases at J, with 13 bases between. CDR3 nucleotides: TGTGCCAGCGGATTCGGGGGAGCCGGGGAGCTGTTTTTT. Translated, it gives CASGFGGAGELFF.

The chain carries TRBV28 and TRBJ1-2; TRBD1 matches at 8 bases. The length of the CDR3 is 15 residues. V shed 0 bases and J 6 bases; nucleotides not matched to a gene: 6. CDR1 MDHEN and CDR2 SYDVKM come from the germline V gene. The DNA for the CDR3 is TGTGCCAGCAGTTTATGGACAGGGGATCGAGATGGCTACACCTTC. Protein: CASSLWTGDRDGYTF.

The table lists this clone with a few counts. The V gene is TRBV5-6, the J gene TRBJ1-1; 8 bases match TRBD1. V lost 4 bases and J lost 6; bases outside the gene matches: 5. This CDR3 is built from 13 residues. CDR1 and CDR2 (germline): SGHDT, YYEEEE. The CDR3 DNA reads as TGTGCCAGCAGCCTTAGACAGGGGCCTGAAGCTTTCTTT. It is translated as CASSLRQGPEAFF.

This clone was seen only a few times. V is TRBV4-3 and J is TRBJ2-7, with 11 bases fitting TRBD2. The CDR3 extends over 15 amino acids. With V trimmed by 3 bases and J by 0 bases, 1 base remained unmatched. Germline-derived CDR1 and CDR2 are LGHNA and YSLEER. This CDR3 is CASSQGLAASYEQYF. The CDR3 DNA reads TGCGCCAGCAGCCAGGGACTAGCGGCCTCCTACGAGCAGTACTTC.

This clone was seen only a few times. The rearrangement joins TRBV2 to TRBJ2-7; 8 nucleotides match TRBD1. CDR1 is SNHLY, CDR2 FYNNEI, per germline. V was clipped by 8 bases and J by 2 bases; unmatched bases: 8. CDR3 length: 14 amino acids. Here the CDR3 DNA reads TGTGCCAGCTTCCGACAGGGGTCGGCCTACGAGCAGTACTTC. Translation: CASFRQGSAYEQYF.

This clone was picked up a small number of times. The chain combines TRBV30 with TRBJ1-2, with D perhaps matching TRBD1 (6 bases). The CDR3 is 12 amino acids. The germline CDR1 and CDR2 sequences are GTSNPN and SVGIG (reference sequence). Trimming shortened V by 1 base and J by 8 bases, and 11 bases separated the two germline ends. The CDR3 reads CAWSDGGPGYTF. As DNA, the CDR3 is TGTGCCTGGAGTGACGGGGGGCCCGGCTACACCTTC.

With regard to this clone: Other nucleotide sequences from this sample produce the same CDR3. The chain combines TRBV5-1 with TRBJ2-1, with 15 positions matching TRBD2. Germline assignment: CDR1 SGHRS and CDR2 YFSETQ. Trimming removed 3 bases from V and 4 bases from J; junction bases left unmatched: 2. The CDR3 is 16 amino acids. In DNA form, the CDR3 reads TGCGCCAGCAGCTCCGGACTAGCGGGAGGGTACAATGAGCAGTTCTTC. It is translated as CASSSGLAGGYNEQFF.

The chain employs TRBV29-1 and TRBJ2-1; D is perhaps TRBD2 (5 bases). The CDR3 has 13 residues. Germline loops: CDR1 SQVTM, CDR2 ANQGSEA. Between the trimmed V and J ends, which lost 6 bases and 2 bases, there was a span of 11 bases. The CDR3 spells CSVRAGAYNEQFF. Here the CDR3 DNA reads TGCAGCGTCCGGGCGGGCGCCTACAATGAGCAGTTCTTC.

This clone was recorded a few times. V gene TRBV5-1 combines with J gene TRBJ2-7, with D possibly matching TRBD2 (5 bases). Germline V CDR1 and CDR2: SGHRS, YFSETQ. The CDR3 sequence is 12 residues long. Trimming left V 3 bases short and J 1 base short, with 5 bases between. CDR3 sequence (DNA): TGCGCCAGCAGCTCGGGGTCCTACGAGCAGTACTTC. Amino acids: CASSSGSYEQYF.